This record covers a single T cell receptor beta chain. Its target is unknown. With a J-beta primer mix and a sample-barcoded 5' primer, a second PCR ran about 7 to 12 cycles. Each CDR3 protein gets one entry after TCRdb re-called the 5' RACE reads with MiXCR. In the table there are about 780,000 distinct CDR3 sequences, 35% to 50% of which are singletons. The data belong to a study of blood T cells in healthy people across ages. Findings and caveats of the study: No conclusive comparison of naive versus antigen-experienced cells was possible with unsorted PBMCs.

This receptor was taken from an elderly man in good health. Sequenced sample: blood.

The CDR3 sequence: CASSLTRTGGEETQYF. CDR3 nucleotides: TGCGCCAGCAGCTTGACCCGGACAGGGGGCGAAGAGACCCAGTACTTC. The rearrangement links TRBV5-1 to TRBJ2-5, with 11 bases aligning to TRBD1. The V gene's germline CDR1 is SGHRS and CDR2 YFSETQ. The length of the CDR3 is 16 residues. J was trimmed by 3 bases and V by 1 base; bases with no gene match: 5.